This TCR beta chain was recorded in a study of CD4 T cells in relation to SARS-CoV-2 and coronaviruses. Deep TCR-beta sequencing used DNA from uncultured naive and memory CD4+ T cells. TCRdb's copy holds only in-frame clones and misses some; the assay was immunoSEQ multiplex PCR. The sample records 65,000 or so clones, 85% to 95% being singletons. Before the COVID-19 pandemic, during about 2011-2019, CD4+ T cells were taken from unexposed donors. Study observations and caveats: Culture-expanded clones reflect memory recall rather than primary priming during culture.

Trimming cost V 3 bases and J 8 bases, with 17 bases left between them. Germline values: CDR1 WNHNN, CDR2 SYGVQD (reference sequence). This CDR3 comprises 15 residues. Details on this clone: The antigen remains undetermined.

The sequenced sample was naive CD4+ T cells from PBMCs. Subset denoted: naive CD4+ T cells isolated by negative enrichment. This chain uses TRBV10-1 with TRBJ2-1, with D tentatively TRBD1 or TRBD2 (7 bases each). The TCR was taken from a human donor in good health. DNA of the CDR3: TGCGCCAGCAGTGATTTGAGCAGGGGGGGCGATGAGCAGTTCTTC. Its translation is CASSDLSRGGDEQFF.